This entry is about one TCR beta chain. Its antigen is not known. The PCR made use of 60 Vbeta and 13 Jbeta primers. Profiling relied on immunoSEQ multiplex PCR, and the TCRdb table lists in-frame clones only, not all of them. The data hold under 250,000 clones, with roughly 84% observed a single time. This entry belongs to a study of cytomegalovirus exposure and HLA in healthy donors. Whole-study results and caveats: It was reportedly the case that the classifier diagnosed cytomegalovirus status with high specificity and sensitivity.

The V end lost 5 bases, the J end lost 2 bases, and 15 bases lay between the germline ends. CDR3 length equals 15 residues. Per germline, CDR1 ENHRY and CDR2 SYGVKD. The sequence was obtained from a boy between 2 and 10 years old in good health and CMV-seronegative. The rearrangement joins TRBV10-3 to TRBJ2-5; TRBD2 is a possible D gene (6 bases). Source material: PBMCs. CDR3 DNA sequence: TGTGCCATCAGTCCCTGGCGGGACCCTCAAGAGACCCAGTACTTC. Translation: CAISPWRDPQETQYF.